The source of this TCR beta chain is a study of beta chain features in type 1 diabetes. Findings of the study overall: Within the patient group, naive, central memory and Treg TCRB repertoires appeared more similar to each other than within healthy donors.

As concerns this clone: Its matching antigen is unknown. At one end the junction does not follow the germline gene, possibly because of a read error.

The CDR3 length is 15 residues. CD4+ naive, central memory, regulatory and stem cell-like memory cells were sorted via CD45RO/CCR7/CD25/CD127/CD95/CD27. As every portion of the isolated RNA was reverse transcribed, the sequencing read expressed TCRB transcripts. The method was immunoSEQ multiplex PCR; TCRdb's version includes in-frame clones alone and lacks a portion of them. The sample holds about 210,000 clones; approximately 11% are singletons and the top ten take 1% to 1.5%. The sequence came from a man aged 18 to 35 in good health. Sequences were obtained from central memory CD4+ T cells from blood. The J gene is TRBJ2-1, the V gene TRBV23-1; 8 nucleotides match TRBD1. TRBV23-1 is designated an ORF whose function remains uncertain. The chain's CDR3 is CASRQQDREGNEQFF. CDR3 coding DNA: TGCGCCAGCCGTCAACAGGACAGGGAAGGGAATGAGCAGTTCTTC.